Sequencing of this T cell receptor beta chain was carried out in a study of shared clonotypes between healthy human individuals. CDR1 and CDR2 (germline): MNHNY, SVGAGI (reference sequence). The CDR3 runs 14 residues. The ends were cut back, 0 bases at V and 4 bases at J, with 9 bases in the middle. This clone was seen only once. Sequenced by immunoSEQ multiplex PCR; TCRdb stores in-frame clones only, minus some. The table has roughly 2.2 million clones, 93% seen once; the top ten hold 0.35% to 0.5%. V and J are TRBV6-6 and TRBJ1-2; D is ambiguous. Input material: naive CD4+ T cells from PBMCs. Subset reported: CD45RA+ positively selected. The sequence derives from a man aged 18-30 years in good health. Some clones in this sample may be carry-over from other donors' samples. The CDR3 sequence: CASSYSRGIYGYTF. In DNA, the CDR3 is TGTGCCAGCAGTTACTCACGGGGAATCTATGGCTACACCTTC.